This T cell receptor (beta chain) was recorded in a study of blood T cell repertoires in COVID-19. Study as a whole: T cells, B-cell-depleted T cells, or PBMCs provided the cDNA or gDNA that served as material.

Authors' analysis steps: Nucleated cell number was recorded as an estimate derived from reference gene primer amplification. Data came from immunoSEQ multiplex PCR; TCRdb stores just in-frame clones and leaves some out. V, J and clone size derive from that table, while D and trimming were established from the DNA sequence. The table lists around 270,000 clones, 84% of them singletons. The CDR3 sequence is 13 residues long. The V segment lost 5 bases and the J segment 14 bases; nucleotides outside the gene matches: 10. The germline V gene has CDR1 LNHDA and CDR2 SQIVND (reference sequence). This clone was seen once.

The V call is TRBV19, the J call TRBJ2-3; 10 bases agree with TRBD2. The sequenced sample consisted of peripheral blood. This receptor was identified in a middle-aged woman who had recovered from COVID-19. DNA of the CDR3: TGTGCCAGTAGTTTAACGAGCGGGGGGGCGGGGTATTTT. It translates to CASSLTSGGAGYF. Based on the CDR3 plus reference TRBV19 and TRBJ2-3, the full variable domain is DGGITQSPKYLFRKEGQNVTLSCEQNLNHDAMYWYRQDPGQGLRLIYYSQIVNDFQKGDIAEGYSVSREKKESFPLTVTSAQKNPTAFYLCASSLTSGGAGYFGPGTRLTVL.